The 21 T cell receptor beta chains listed next were all sequenced from one sample in a study of T cells after yellow fever vaccination. Each CDR3 protein is one row after TCRdb ran MiXCR on the 5' RACE reads. Found here are 500,000 to 700,000 distinct CDR3 sequences, under 25% of them singletons; the top ten hold approximately 15%. The sample in question was PBMCs, obtained 15 days after the yellow fever booster vaccination. The receptors come from a man aged 30-40 years who received the YFV17D yellow fever vaccine.

The J gene is TRBJ1-3, the V gene TRBV3-1, with D perhaps matching TRBD1 (5 bases). This CDR3 has 12 amino acids. Trimming removed 4 bases at V and 8 bases at J, with 9 bases between. Germline values: CDR1 LGHDT, CDR2 YNNKEL (reference sequence). In DNA, the CDR3 is TGTGCCAGCAGCCCGGGGGAATACACCATATATTTT. This gives the protein CASSPGEYTIYF.

This clonotype was seen more than once but under ten times. The chain recombines TRBV29-1 with TRBJ2-1, with D unclear. Germline loops: CDR1 SQVTM, CDR2 ANQGSEA. The CDR3 is made up of 14 amino acids. Trimming left V 4 bases short and J 5 bases short, with 15 bases between. The CDR3: CSVGAARRNNEQFF. For the CDR3, the DNA is TGCAGCGTTGGTGCGGCACGTAGGAACAATGAGCAGTTCTTC.

This clonotype was observed many times. The chain combines TRBV18 with TRBJ2-1; TRBD2 matches 8 bases. CDR1 and CDR2 from the germline V gene are KGHSH and LQKENI. CDR3 length equals 16 residues. After removal of 3 bases from V and 0 bases from J, the junction contained 4 bases not matched to a gene. The DNA for the CDR3 is TGTGCCAGCTCACCGGGGACTAGGAGCTCCTACAATGAGCAGTTCTTC. Translated: CASSPGTRSSYNEQFF.

This clonotype was counted ten times or more. The chain uses TRBV29-1 and TRBJ2-2; D might be TRBD2 (6 bases). The CDR3 is 13 residues long. From germline, CDR1 is SQVTM and CDR2 ANQGSEA. With 7 bases removed from V and 1 base from J, the gap between germline ends came to 10 bases. CDR3: CSGSGENTGELFF. The CDR3 bases are TGCAGCGGCTCGGGGGAGAACACCGGGGAGCTGTTTTTT.

The chain has TRBV5-1 and TRBJ2-3; no definite D call. The CDR3 is made up of 13 amino acids. The V gene lost 0 bases and the J gene lost 6 bases, with 8 bases spanning the gap. CDR1 and CDR2 (germline): SGHRS, YFSETQ. CDR3 DNA: TGCGCCAGCAGCTTGGCCCAACAGGATACGCAGTATTTT. It yields the protein CASSLAQQDTQYF.

The sample holds many counts of this clonotype. The rearrangement joins TRBV7-2 to TRBJ2-1; 7 positions match TRBD2. Germline CDR1 and CDR2: SGHTA and FQGNSA. V trimming: 8 bases; J trimming: 5 bases; junction bases outside the gene matches: 9. The CDR3 totals 14 residues. The CDR3 sequence is CASSGAGRNNEQFF. The DNA for the CDR3 is TGTGCCAGCTCAGGAGCGGGGAGAAACAATGAGCAGTTCTTC.

The chain combines TRBV6-1 with TRBJ2-7; the D call may be TRBD1 or TRBD2 (5 bases each). Germline V gene data show CDR1 as MNHNS and CDR2 as SASEGT. The ends were cut back, 5 bases at V and 3 bases at J, with 20 bases in the middle. This CDR3 has 16 residues. CDR3 DNA sequence: TGTGCCAGCAGTCCGAACGGGGCTGTAGCTCTCTACGAGCAGTACTTC. Translating gives CASSPNGAVALYEQYF.

The chain employs TRBV7-2 and TRBJ2-3; perhaps TRBD2 as D (6 bases). V shed 3 bases and J shed 2 bases, with 18 bases lying between them. This CDR3 has 17 amino acids. CDR1 is SGHTA, CDR2 FQGNSA, per germline. In nucleotides, the CDR3 is TGTGCCAGCAGCTTCCGTTGGTTGTCGGGGGACACAGATACGCAGTATTTT. Translated: CASSFRWLSGDTDTQYF.

The chain recombines TRBV6-5 with TRBJ2-5; D gene ambiguous. The V end lost 2 bases, the J end lost 0 bases, and 10 bases lay between the germline ends. This CDR3 has 15 amino acids. Germline CDR1 and CDR2: MNHEY and SVGAGI. CDR3 DNA: TGTGCCAGCAGTTACCCGACAAAATACCAAGAGACCCAGTACTTC. Translation: CASSYPTKYQETQYF.

This sequence joins TRBV5-1 and TRBJ2-1; D ambiguous. This CDR3 region has 15 residues. V was trimmed by 2 bases and J by 0 bases, leaving 9 bases between them. Per germline, CDR1 SGHRS and CDR2 YFSETQ. CDR3 in amino acids: CASSFVGHSYNEQFF. The CDR3 coding sequence is TGCGCCAGCAGCTTTGTGGGCCACTCCTACAATGAGCAGTTCTTC.

There are many counts of this clonotype. The V and J genes are TRBV7-6 and TRBJ2-1; D is unresolved. Germline V gene lookup returns CDR1 SGHVS and CDR2 FNYEAQ. The CDR3 consists of 13 residues. The V end was cut by 0 bases, the J end by 8 bases, with 8 bases between. CDR3 protein: CASSLAGGDEQFF. The DNA for the CDR3 is TGTGCCAGCAGCTTAGCGGGCGGAGATGAGCAGTTCTTC.

This clonotype was seen a few times. V gene TRBV20-1 combines with J gene TRBJ2-1; 8 bases line up with TRBD2. The V and J ends lost 7 bases and 7 bases, in that order; junction bases with no gene match: 9. CDR1 is DFQATT, CDR2 SNEGSKA, per germline (reference sequence). The CDR3 contains 13 residues. In DNA form, the CDR3 reads TGCAGTGGTGCAGCGGGAGTTAAGAATGAGCAGTTCTTC. It specifies CSGAAGVKNEQFF.

This clonotype was counted between two and nine times. V usage is TRBV19 and J usage is TRBJ2-1, with 9 positions matching TRBD2. Per the germline V gene, CDR1 is LNHDA and CDR2 is SQIVND (reference sequence). The length of the CDR3 is 16 residues. The V gene end was trimmed by 7 bases and the J gene end by 4 bases; junction bases not matched to a gene: 11. The CDR3: CASTSSPGLAYNEQFF. CDR3 DNA: TGTGCCAGTACCTCATCTCCGGGACTAGCTTACAATGAGCAGTTCTTC.

This chain uses TRBV29-1 with TRBJ2-5; 8 positions match TRBD2. The junction had 20 bases not matched to a gene; V was cut back by 4 bases and J by 1 base. This CDR3 has 19 residues. Germline V CDR1 and CDR2: SQVTM, ANQGSEA. As DNA, the CDR3 is TGCAGCGTTGTCAGGCGGGATGTGTTGACTAGCGCCATCCAAGAGACCCAGTACTTC. This sequence encodes CSVVRRDVLTSAIQETQYF. The variable domain in full, completed from reference TRBV29-1 and TRBJ2-5, reads SAVISQKPSRDICQRGTSLTIQCQVDSQVTMMFWYRQQPGQSLTLIATANQGSEATYESGFVIDKFPISRPNLTFSTLTVSNMSPEDSSIYLCSVVRRDVLTSAIQETQYFGPGTRLLVL.

The gene calls are TRBV30 and TRBJ2-1, with D maybe TRBD2 (6 bases). The CDR3 is 12 residues long. In germline, CDR1 is GTSNPN, CDR2 SVGIG (reference sequence). Trimming took off 2 bases at V and 9 bases at J, with 11 bases between the two ends. CDR3 loop: CAWSPLGGEQFF. Written as DNA, the CDR3 is TGTGCCTGGAGTCCCCTCGGGGGTGAGCAGTTCTTC.

This clonotype was seen only a few times. The V call is TRBV29-1, the J call TRBJ2-2, with D possibly matching TRBD1 (6 bases). Germline V lookup: CDR1 SQVTM, CDR2 ANQGSEA. Trimming left V 2 bases short and J 2 bases short, with 12 bases between. This CDR3 is 15 amino acids long. CDR3 sequence (DNA): TGCAGCGTTGAAACAGGCAGGGGAAACACCGGGGAGCTGTTTTTT. Translating gives CSVETGRGNTGELFF.

The chain recombines TRBV7-9 with TRBJ2-4, with 7 bases identical to TRBD2. The CDR3 has 16 residues. Germline V gene data show CDR1 as SEHNR and CDR2 as FQNEAQ (reference sequence). Germline trimming cut 1 base from V and 6 bases from J; bases unmatched to any gene: 9. The CDR3 reads CASSLGSGLKGNIQYF. DNA of the CDR3: TGTGCCAGCAGCTTAGGTAGCGGGCTAAAAGGAAACATTCAGTACTTC.

This clonotype is a singleton in its sample. The V call is TRBV29-1, the J call TRBJ2-3; D is perhaps TRBD1 or TRBD2 (7 bases each). Trimming removed 8 bases from V and 0 bases from J, with 15 bases in between. Germline assignment: CDR1 SQVTM and CDR2 ANQGSEA. This CDR3 is built from 14 residues. The CDR3 is CSQRDSGSTDTQYF. CDR3 DNA: TGCAGCCAGCGGGACAGTGGGAGCACAGATACGCAGTATTTT.

The chain combines TRBV29-1 with TRBJ1-1, with TRBD1 as a possible D gene (6 bases). Trimming removed 7 bases at V and 1 base at J, with 13 bases between. The CDR3 totals 13 residues. Germline CDR1 reads SQVTM; CDR2 reads ANQGSEA. Here the CDR3 reads CSARGQSNTEAFF. In DNA form, the CDR3 reads TGCAGCGCGAGGGGACAATCGAACACTGAAGCTTTCTTT.

The rearrangement uses TRBV6-1 and TRBJ2-3, with 10 bases lining up with TRBD2. The CDR3 loop spans 15 amino acids. Germline values: CDR1 MNHNS, CDR2 SASEGT. Germline trimming cut 7 bases from V and 2 bases from J; bases unmatched to any gene: 6. CDR3 region: CASIRTSGNTDTQYF. CDR3 bases: TGTGCCAGCATTCGGACTAGCGGAAACACAGATACGCAGTATTTT.

The chain links TRBV5-1 to TRBJ2-5; tentatively, D is TRBD1 (5 bases). The CDR3 consists of 16 residues. V was pared by 1 base and J by 2 bases, with 15 bases between. The germline V gene has CDR1 SGHRS and CDR2 YFSETQ. CDR3 sequence: CASSLTGQTTQETQYF. CDR3 DNA: TGCGCCAGCAGCTTGACCGGACAAACAACTCAAGAGACCCAGTACTTC.